This is a list of T cell receptor beta chains from one sample in a study of OX40 agonist ivuxolimab in advanced cancers. Clones were read by immunoSEQ multiplex PCR, and TCRdb kept only the in-frame ones, dropping some. The sample consists of tens of thousands of clones, 80% to 85% of them appearing once. The sequencing here drew on CD4+ or CD8+ T cells sorted from blood, taken in a trial of the OX40 agonist ivuxolimab. All receptors come from an adult with an advanced solid tumor such as melanoma, head and neck, liver or kidney cancer. Both conserved end residues are part of each CDR3. A D gene is named only where the DNA matches it firmly. Not all rows give a size; the values are once, few, many and, for expanded clones, a class.

v_gene	d_gene	abundance	j_gene	CDR3aa	CDR3nt
TRBV27	-	-	TRBJ2-7	CASSLSIVGDSYEQYF	TGTGCCAGCAGTTTATCGATAGTCGGCGACTCCTACGAGCAGTACTTC
TRBV5-4	-	-	TRBJ1-1	CASSVGRENTEAFF	TGTGCCAGCAGCGTTGGACGGGAGAACACTGAAGCTTTCTTT
TRBV7-2	TRBD2	-	TRBJ2-1	CASSPRLAGGGNEQFF	TGTGCCAGCAGCCCTAGACTAGCGGGGGGTGGTAATGAGCAGTTCTTC
TRBV7-2	-	-	TRBJ1-3	CASSWDLNSGNTIYF	TGTGCCAGCAGCTGGGACTTGAACTCTGGAAACACCATATATTTT
TRBV4-2	-	-	TRBJ1-1	CASGVRLNTEAFF	TGTGCCAGCGGCGTGAGGCTGAACACTGAAGCTTTCTTT
TRBV5-6	-	-	TRBJ2-4	CASSLSGPGNIQYF	TGTGCCAGCAGCTTGTCGGGGCCCGGAAACATTCAGTACTTC
TRBV7-2	TRBD1	-	TRBJ2-3	CASSYDRGSGDTQYF	TGTGCCAGCAGCTACGACAGGGGGTCTGGAGATACGCAGTATTTT
TRBV15	-	few	TRBJ1-2	CATSSTLGQYGYTF	TGTGCCACCAGCAGCACCCTCGGGCAGTATGGCTACACCTTC
TRBV6-6	-	-	TRBJ1-5	CASRRLSGPQHF	TGTGCCAGCAGACGGCTCAGTGGGCCCCAGCATTTT
TRBV10-2	TRBD1	-	TRBJ1-3	CASSRGQGFSLSGNTIYF	TGCGCCAGCAGCAGGGGACAGGGGTTCTCTCTCTCTGGAAACACCATATATTTT
TRBV9	-	-	TRBJ2-3	CASSLGQRTDTQYF	TGTGCCAGCAGCCTCGGACAGCGCACAGATACGCAGTATTTT
TRBV9	TRBD1	-	TRBJ1-6	CASSADRGWNSPLHF	TGTGCCAGCAGCGCAGACAGGGGGTGGAATTCACCCCTCCACTTT
TRBV5-8	-	-	TRBJ1-4	CASSLGGQRDEKLFF	TGTGCCAGCAGCTTGGGCGGACAGCGGGATGAAAAACTGTTTTTT
TRBV5-1	-	-	TRBJ2-5	CASSLLPGPGETQYF	TGCGCCAGCAGCTTACTCCCGGGCCCGGGGGAGACCCAGTACTTC
TRBV7-9	-	-	TRBJ1-2	CASSGQAVGYGYTF	TGTGCCAGCAGCGGACAAGCCGTTGGATATGGCTACACCTTC
TRBV29-1	-	-	TRBJ2-2	CSVRGTGPNTGELFF	TGCAGCGTGAGGGGTACAGGTCCGAACACCGGGGAGCTGTTTTTT
TRBV2	TRBD1	-	TRBJ1-1	CARSLLWGQGGLNTEAFF	TGTGCCAGGTCCCTTCTTTGGGGACAGGGAGGGTTGAACACTGAAGCTTTCTTT
TRBV4-2	-	once	TRBJ2-6	CASSQDPPASRSGANVLTF	TGTGCCAGCAGCCAAGATCCGCCCGCTAGCCGCTCTGGGGCCAACGTCCTGACTTTC
TRBV29-1	-	-	TRBJ1-3	CSVEGNAGGNTIYF	TGCAGCGTTGAGGGGAATGCGGGAGGAAACACCATATATTTT
TRBV19	-	-	TRBJ2-2	CASSSRMGTGELFF	TGTGCCAGTAGTTCAAGGATGGGCACCGGGGAGCTGTTTTTT
TRBV9	TRBD1	-	TRBJ2-3	CASSGQGRDTQYF	TGTGCCAGCAGCGGACAGGGGCGGGATACGCAGTATTTT
TRBV19	-	-	TRBJ1-4	CASRSTPVAGDVGGEKLFF	TGTGCCAGCCGCTCCACTCCAGTCGCAGGGGATGTAGGAGGTGAAAAACTGTTTTTT
TRBV5-5	-	few	TRBJ1-4	CASSLMANEKLFF	TGTGCCAGCAGCTTAATGGCTAATGAAAAACTGTTTTTT
TRBV2	TRBD2	-	TRBJ2-5	CASSGTSGGGHATQYF	TGTGCCAGCAGTGGGACTAGCGGGGGGGGGCACGCGACCCAGTACTTC
TRBV27	TRBD2	-	TRBJ2-7	CASSKAGGVFEQYF	TGTGCCAGCAGTAAAGCGGGGGGCGTCTTCGAGCAGTACTTC
TRBV7-3	TRBD2	-	TRBJ2-1	CASSLTGLAGGLIEQFF	TGTGCCAGCAGCTTAACCGGACTAGCGGGGGGGCTAATTGAGCAGTTCTTC
TRBV19	-	-	TRBJ1-2	CASTAENYGYTF	TGTGCCAGTACTGCAGAAAACTATGGCTACACCTTC
TRBV6-4	TRBD1	few	TRBJ2-7	CARPLLTGKDSYEQYF	TGTGCCAGACCCCTCCTGACAGGGAAAGACTCCTACGAGCAGTACTTC
TRBV9	-	-	TRBJ2-5	CASGGARETQYF	TGTGCCAGCGGGGGGGCCAGAGAGACCCAGTACTTC
TRBV10-3	TRBD1	-	TRBJ2-2	CATQQGDLDGELFF	TGTGCCACCCAACAGGGGGATTTGGACGGGGAGCTGTTTTTT
TRBV21-1	-	-	TRBJ1-5	CASSKDWDSHSNQPQHF	TGTGCCAGCAGCAAAGACTGGGACAGTCATAGCAATCAGCCCCAGCATTTT